The entry that follows covers one TCR beta chain sequence. This clonotype was seen repeatedly, ten times or more. Its cognate antigen has yet to be identified. Base-call qualities are not available, and no considerably larger clone is one nucleotide away. Explained via the paper, the treatment or condition label denotes: allogeneic hematopoietic cell transplantation with graft depleted of TCRalphabeta T cells and CD19 B cells. The children who served as transplant recipients had been given grafts of TCRalphabeta/CD19-depleted allogeneic hematopoietic cells. The data derive from a study of T-cell reconstitution after alpha-beta-depleted transplantation in children (dated by TCRdb to 2016 to 2017). In terms of the full investigation: The study quantitatively tracked T-cell immune reconstitution after TCRalphabeta/CD19-depleted allogeneic hematopoietic cell transplantation in children using TCR repertoire profiling. The study at large found these results: In some patients, high TCRbeta diversity at day 60 was attributed to recipient T cells and intrathymic progenitors that had survived conditioning. Over subsequent months, a decline in hyperexpanded clone frequencies was noted, and after one year, T-cell counts and TCRbeta diversity were mostly ascribed to newly produced T cells. Apparently early alphabetaT-cell count recovery about two months after transplant reportedly relied on only several hundred rapidly expanded clones derived from non-depleted graft cells.

Library preparation was by PCR. Sequencing relied on an Illumina HiSeq 2500. Molecular barcoding was employed in the preparation of TCR libraries, with unique molecular identifiers being used to normalize TCRbeta repertoire quantification. TCRdb redid the processing of the public reads, applying fastp at Q25 and MiXCR, and retained in-frame beta chains. Rows are combined by CDR3 protein, so each entry shows the most common genes and DNA. Here the sample has about 170,000 distinct CDR3 sequences; around 10% occur a single time. The biggest ten clones account for roughly 13% of the sample. Including the terminal cysteine and phenylalanine, the CDR3 comprises 12 residues. Just the 36-base CDR3 DNA is kept, in frame starting at base 1. Relative to germline, V is 7 bases shorter and J is 13 bases shorter, with 19 bases between their ends. From the germline V gene, CDR1 is MDHEN and CDR2 is SYDVKM.

The sequencing used PBMCs, collected before TCRalphabeta/CD19-depleted stem cell transplant. The sequence came from a boy aged 2 to 10 with acute myeloid leukemia, due to receive a stem cell transplant. Rearrangement joined TRBV28 to TRBJ1-2; the D gene is perhaps TRBD1, on 6 matching bases. In nucleotides, the sequence is TGTGCCAGCACCGTAACGGGGGGGCGCTTCACCTTC. Its protein is CASTVTGGRFTF.